The text below deals with one TCR beta chain. Antigen unknown. RNA, once extracted, was reverse transcribed into cDNA for use as the sequencing template. Some clones are missing from TCRdb's copy, which holds only in-frame ones; the method was immunoSEQ multiplex PCR. The sample includes hundreds of thousands of clones, around three fifths seen only once; the top ten take 0.75% to 0.95%. With 5 bases removed from V and 6 bases from J, the gap between germline ends came to 6 bases. The CDR3 consists of 10 residues. Germline V gene data show CDR1 as DFQATT and CDR2 as SNEGSKA (reference sequence). This sample stems from a study of CD8+ T cells in alopecia areata. The treatment was: oral pan-JAK inhibitor, 5-10 mg twice daily. Obtained from alopecia areata patients were lesional scalp punch biopsies along with peripheral blood. General observations from the study: Only one nonresponder was present, which leaves the link between baseline CD8+ expansion and response uncertain.

This TCR was recovered from a human donor with alopecia areata. The chain links TRBV20-1 to TRBJ2-3; D unclear. This specimen consisted of CD4+ T cells sorted from blood, obtained at roughly week 53, from a patient treated with tofacitinib. The CDR3 region has the DNA TGCAGTGCTTCAGCGGATACGCAGTATTTT. It specifies CSASADTQYF.